This T cell receptor beta chain was identified during a study of response to subunit inactivated influenza vaccine. This clonotype was seen a few times. What it binds is unknown. CDR3 length: 14 residues. CDR1 and CDR2 (germline): SNHLY, FYNNEI. V shed 3 bases and J shed 4 bases, with 10 bases lying between them. Findings and limits, study-wide: The study's authors posited that every seasonal influenza vaccination enlists few new T cells.

Each CDR3 protein gets one entry after TCRdb re-called the RT-PCR reads with MiXCR. The table lists around 200,000 distinct CDR3 sequences, about 9% of them singletons. The material was non-naive T cells sorted from PBMCs, obtained on the day of vaccination. The chain has TRBV2 and TRBJ2-1; no clear D. The source of this sequence is a man aged 45-65 years who received an inactivated influenza vaccine. CDR3 amino acids: CASSDGPEYNEQFF. As DNA, the CDR3 is TGTGCCAGCAGTGATGGACCCGAATACAATGAGCAGTTCTTC.